The TCR beta chain described here comes from a study of blood T cell repertoires in COVID-19. Study at large: Nucleic acid was either cDNA or gDNA, and it came from T cells, B-cell-depleted T cells, or PBMCs.

Produced via immunoSEQ multiplex PCR; TCRdb's table is partial and in-frame only. The sample holds a few hundred thousand clones, about 86% seen once. Sequenced input: PBMCs or T cells enriched from blood (not recorded which). The TCR comes from a woman between 40 and 50 years old with acute COVID-19.

In nucleotides, the CDR3 is TGTGCCAGCAGCTTAGACAGGGTCTTCGCTGAAGCTTTCTTT. It translates to CASSLDRVFAEAFF. V is TRBV7-9 and J is TRBJ1-1; tentatively, D is TRBD1 (6 bases). V lost 1 base and J lost 6, with 12 bases in between. Germline CDR1 and CDR2: SEHNR and FQNEAQ (reference sequence). The CDR3 length is 14 residues.